Listed below are T cell receptor beta chains from one sample, sequenced in a study of CD8 T cells in ankylosing spondylitis. A single record per CDR3 protein comes from TCRdb applying MiXCR to the 5' RACE reads. The data contain approximately 140,000 distinct CDR3 sequences, approximately 17% of them singletons. The sequencing input was blood, either unsorted or a sorted T cell fraction (not recorded which). Receptors were obtained from a male donor with ankylosing spondylitis. Each CDR3 is given with its conserved first and last residue. A D gene is named only where the DNA matches it firmly. Not all rows give a size; the values are once, few, many and, for expanded clones, a class.

TRBJ1-3,-,14,TRBV20-1,few,CSARDYRIGNTIYF,TGCAGTGCTAGAGATTACAGGATCGGAAACACCATATATTTT
TRBJ2-1,-,16,TRBV3-1,many,CASSPRVAGSYNEQFF,TGTGCCAGCAGCCCCCGTGTGGCGGGCTCCTACAATGAGCAGTTCTTC
TRBJ2-2,-,16,TRBV4-1,-,CASSQGIISYPGELFF,TGCGCCAGCAGCCAAGGAATTATTAGTTACCCCGGGGAGCTGTTTTTT
TRBJ2-7,-,13,TRBV15,-,CATRGAREYEQYF,TGTGCCACCAGGGGGGCAAGGGAGTACGAGCAGTACTTC
TRBJ2-7,TRBD1,15,TRBV29-1,-,CSAEGATGGNYEQYF,TGCAGCGCGGAGGGAGCCACAGGGGGCAACTACGAGCAGTACTTC
TRBJ2-7,TRBD2,15,TRBV7-9,few,CASSLLANSRHEQYF,TGTGCCAGCAGCCTACTAGCGAACTCCCGCCACGAGCAGTACTTC
TRBJ1-4,TRBD1,16,TRBV9,few,CASSVDSGGTNEKLFF,TGTGCCAGCAGCGTAGATTCAGGGGGCACTAATGAAAAACTGTTTTTT
TRBJ2-3,-,12,TRBV20-1,-,CSAKDGTDTQYF,TGCAGTGCAAAGGACGGAACAGATACGCAGTATTTT
TRBJ2-7,TRBD2,18,TRBV12-3/TRBV12-4,-,CASSSARKLREGPYEQYF,TGTGCCAGCAGTTCCGCAAGGAAATTGCGGGAGGGACCCTACGAGCAGTACTTC
TRBJ2-1,-,18,TRBV3-1,-,CASSLYRDTYSSYNEQFF,TGTGCCAGCAGCTTATACCGGGACACCTATTCCTCCTACAATGAGCAGTTCTTC
TRBJ2-7,TRBD2,16,TRBV29-1,-,CSVEASGRGLTYEQYF,TGCAGCGTTGAGGCTAGCGGGAGGGGACTAACCTACGAGCAGTACTTC
TRBJ2-7,TRBD2,13,TRBV6-2/TRBV6-3,-,CASSEGLAYEQYF,TGTGCCAGCAGCGAGGGACTAGCTTACGAGCAGTACTTC
TRBJ2-7,TRBD2,17,TRBV10-3,-,CAISEGLAGGFAYEQYF,TGTGCCATCAGTGAAGGACTAGCGGGAGGGTTTGCCTACGAGCAGTACTTC
TRBJ2-2,-,13,TRBV28,-,CASSLSGSGELFF,TGTGCCAGCAGTTTATCAGGGTCCGGGGAGCTGTTTTTT
TRBJ2-1,TRBD1,15,TRBV5-1,few,CASSFSGTAYNEQFF,TGCGCCAGCAGCTTTAGTGGGACAGCCTACAATGAGCAGTTCTTC
TRBJ2-3,-,13,TRBV29-1,few,CSVEGQSTDTQYF,TGCAGCGTTGAAGGGCAGAGCACAGATACGCAGTATTTT
TRBJ2-7,TRBD2,15,TRBV5-1,-,CASSWGRGGSYEQYF,TGCGCCAGCAGCTGGGGACGGGGGGGATCCTACGAGCAGTACTTC
TRBJ1-2,-,12,TRBV7-2,few,CASSLGGNSYTF,TGTGCCAGCAGCTTAGGTGGCAACAGCTACACCTTC
TRBJ1-6,-,18,TRBV20-1,few,CSATSGRDPSFHNSPLHF,TGCAGTGCTACCTCGGGGAGGGACCCTTCTTTTCATAATTCACCCCTCCACTTT
TRBJ2-1,TRBD2,15,TRBV4-1,few,CASSLGLAGTNEQFF,TGCGCCAGCAGCCTGGGACTAGCGGGAACGAATGAGCAGTTCTTC
TRBJ2-7,-,12,TRBV7-9,-,CASSLDPGEQYF,TGTGCCAGCAGCTTAGACCCGGGGGAGCAGTACTTC
TRBJ2-1,-,14,TRBV12-3/TRBV12-4,many,CASTKGSSYNEQFF,TGTGCCAGCACCAAGGGGAGCTCCTACAATGAGCAGTTCTTC
TRBJ2-2,-,15,TRBV11-3,-,CASSNTGPNTGELFF,TGTGCCAGCAGCAACACAGGGCCGAACACCGGGGAGCTGTTTTTT
TRBJ2-7,TRBD2,16,TRBV9,few,CASSYNPGLAILEQYF,TGTGCCAGCAGCTACAACCCGGGACTAGCCATCTTAGAGCAGTACTTC
TRBJ2-2,-,16,TRBV7-6,many,CASSPNTGLNTGELFF,TGTGCCAGCAGCCCAAATACAGGGCTAAATACCGGGGAGCTGTTTTTT
TRBJ1-1,-,11,TRBV12-3/TRBV12-4,-,CASSAGTEAFF,TGTGCCAGCAGTGCAGGCACTGAAGCTTTCTTT
TRBJ2-1,-,16,TRBV28,few,CASSLFAGPAYNEQFF,TGTGCCAGCAGTTTATTTGCAGGGCCGGCGTACAATGAGCAGTTCTTC
TRBJ2-2,TRBD2,16,TRBV6-5,-,CASSSPGTSGRVELFF,TGTGCCAGCAGTTCCCCCGGGACTAGCGGGAGAGTGGAGCTGTTTTTT
TRBJ1-4,TRBD1,13,TRBV20-1,-,CSADWDRSEKLFF,TGCAGTGCTGACTGGGACAGATCAGAAAAACTGTTTTTT
TRBJ2-1,-,12,TRBV29-1,many,CSAVRSYNEQFF,TGCAGCGCGGTTCGTTCCTACAATGAGCAGTTCTTC
TRBJ2-3,TRBD2,17,TRBV27,-,CASSSRLAGPSTDTQYF,TGTGCCAGCAGTTCGCGACTAGCGGGACCATCCACAGATACGCAGTATTTT
TRBJ2-3,TRBD2,16,TRBV9,few,CASSAGTSGSSDTQYF,TGTGCCAGCAGCGCGGGGACTAGCGGGAGCTCAGATACGCAGTATTTT
TRBJ2-5,-,15,TRBV18,few,CASSLTTLRGETQYF,TGTGCCAGCTCACTGACAACTCTCCGAGGGGAGACCCAGTACTTC
TRBJ2-3,-,10,TRBV12-3/TRBV12-4,many,CASSPGSQYF,TGTGCCAGCAGTCCTGGGTCGCAGTATTTT
TRBJ2-2,TRBD1,14,TRBV28,few,CASRGQPNTGELFF,TGTGCCAGCCGGGGACAGCCGAACACCGGGGAGCTGTTTTTT
TRBJ2-1,-,15,TRBV28,-,CASSPVIRVPNEQFF,TGTGCCAGCAGTCCCGTGATAAGGGTCCCCAATGAGCAGTTCTTC
TRBJ2-7,-,10,TRBV12-3/TRBV12-4,few,CASSLNEQYF,TGTGCCAGCAGTTTAAACGAGCAGTACTTC
TRBJ2-3,-,12,TRBV12-3/TRBV12-4,few,CASSFLTDTQYF,TGTGCCAGCAGCTTTTTAACAGATACGCAGTATTTT
TRBJ1-6,-,15,TRBV5-1,-,CASSLGPEPNSPLHF,TGCGCCAGCAGCTTGGGGCCAGAGCCAAATTCACCCCTCCACTTT
TRBJ2-1,-,13,TRBV27,-,CASSLPRGNEQFF,TGTGCCAGCAGTTTACCGAGGGGCAATGAGCAGTTCTTC